The 23 T cell receptor beta chains presented below share a single source sample, sequenced in a study of cytomegalovirus exposure and HLA in healthy donors. 60 Vbeta and 13 Jbeta primers were used in PCR. Data came from immunoSEQ multiplex PCR; TCRdb stores just in-frame clones and leaves some out. The table counts tens of thousands of clones; more than 2% lies in the top ten. Sequenced input: PBMCs. All receptors derive from a woman between 18 and 29 years old in good health and CMV-seronegative.

The genes are TRBV6-1 and TRBJ1-2; no definite D call. V lost 3 bases, J lost 4 bases, and 12 bases lay in between. This CDR3 contains 14 residues. Looked up from germline, CDR1 is MNHNS and CDR2 is SASEGT. CDR3 DNA sequence: TGTGCCAGCAGTGAGTCTGGACTGATCTATGGCTACACCTTC. Translated: CASSESGLIYGYTF.

This CDR3 is CASVARTYNEQFF. The CDR3 nucleotides are TGTGCCAGCGTTGCTAGAACCTACAATGAGCAGTTCTTC. V is TRBV7-8 and J is TRBJ2-1; D uncertain. The CDR3 totals 13 residues. The V gene lost 8 bases and the J gene lost 2 bases, with 10 bases spanning the gap. CDR1 is SGHVS and CDR2 is FQNEAQ in the germline V gene.

The CDR3 sequence is CASSPQGGYGYTF. The CDR3, as DNA: TGTGCCAGCAGTCCACAGGGGGGGTATGGCTACACCTTC. J is TRBJ1-2 and V is TRBV28, with 8 positions matching TRBD1. The CDR3 spans 13 residues. Looked up from germline, CDR1 is MDHEN and CDR2 is SYDVKM. The trim removed 5 bases at V and 5 bases at J, leaving 4 bases unmatched.

The genes are TRBV19 and TRBJ1-5, with 7 bases fitting TRBD1. Germline V gene data show CDR1 as LNHDA and CDR2 as SQIVND (reference sequence). V lost 7 bases, J lost 4 bases, and 7 bases stayed unmatched. This CDR3 has 14 residues. Here the CDR3 reads CASTQTGSNQPQHF. In DNA form, the CDR3 reads TGTGCCAGTACTCAGACAGGGTCTAATCAGCCCCAGCATTTT.

This chain connects TRBV4-1 to TRBJ2-2; a possible D gene is TRBD1 (5 bases). CDR3 length: 13 amino acids. Germline V gene lookup returns CDR1 MGHRA and CDR2 YSYEKL. The V end was cut by 6 bases, the J end by 9 bases, with 14 bases between. The CDR3: CASRDIGSWELFF. The CDR3 DNA is TGCGCCAGCAGGGACATTGGATCCTGGGAGCTGTTTTTT.

This chain uses TRBV12-5 with TRBJ2-2; no firm D call. The V end lost 6 bases, the J end lost 7 bases, and 15 bases lay between the germline ends. The V gene's germline CDR1 is LGHNT and CDR2 FRNRAP. This CDR3 is built from 14 residues. The chain's CDR3 is CASGPGWSIGELFF. The CDR3 DNA reads as TGTGCTAGTGGCCCCGGTTGGAGTATCGGGGAGCTGTTTTTT.

The V and J genes are TRBV6-6 and TRBJ2-1; TRBD2 matches 8 bases. CDR3 length equals 16 residues. Germline CDR1 is MNHNY and CDR2 is SVGAGI (reference sequence). V was pared by 6 bases and J by 2 bases, with 9 bases of the junction left unmatched. In DNA form, the CDR3 reads TGTGCCAGCAGACCCCGGGGGGGGGTCACCTACAATGAGCAGTTCTTC. Amino acid sequence: CASRPRGGVTYNEQFF.

The rearrangement uses TRBV19 and TRBJ1-5; D gene unclear. There are 12 residues in the CDR3. The germline V gene encodes CDR1 LNHDA and CDR2 SQIVND (reference sequence). V lost 5 bases to trimming and J lost 2 bases, with 4 bases between them. The chain's CDR3 is CASSGRNQPQHF. In DNA, the CDR3 is TGTGCCAGTAGTGGGCGCAATCAGCCCCAGCATTTT. Complete variable domain (other parts from reference TRBV19 and TRBJ1-5): DGGITQSPKYLFRKEGQNVTLSCEQNLNHDAMYWYRQDPGQGLRLIYYSQIVNDFQKGDIAEGYSVSREKKESFPLTVTSAQKNPTAFYLCASSGRNQPQHFGDGTRLSIL.

The chain combines TRBV19 with TRBJ2-2, with 9 bases fitting TRBD1. The V segment lost 5 bases and the J segment 8 bases; nucleotides outside the gene matches: 6. Germline V CDR1 and CDR2: LNHDA, SQIVND (reference sequence). This CDR3 is built from 14 residues. Here the CDR3 DNA reads TGTGCCAGTAGTGGGACAGGGATAAAAGGGGAGCTGTTTTTT. Translating gives CASSGTGIKGELFF.

The chain links TRBV5-1 to TRBJ2-1; the D gene is possibly TRBD1 (6 bases). This CDR3 is 14 amino acids long. Trimming stripped 0 bases from V and 3 bases from J, with 7 bases between. CDR1 SGHRS and CDR2 YFSETQ come from the germline V gene. The CDR3, as DNA: TGCGCCAGCAGCTTGGCGGACAGCTACAATGAGCAGTTCTTC. It encodes CASSLADSYNEQFF.

This chain uses TRBV12-5 with TRBJ1-1; D gene uncertain. The germline V gene encodes CDR1 LGHNT and CDR2 FRNRAP. Trimming left V 7 bases short and J 5 bases short, with 14 bases between. The CDR3 extends over 13 amino acids. The DNA for the CDR3 is TGTGCTAGTGCCGCGAGGGAAGGGACTGAAGCTTTCTTT. This codes for CASAAREGTEAFF.

The rearrangement uses TRBV5-6 and TRBJ2-3, with 7 bases fitting TRBD1. The germline gives CDR1 SGHDT, CDR2 YYEEEE. This CDR3 contains 13 residues. V lost 3 bases and J lost 5; bases outside the gene matches: 3. The CDR3 nucleotides read TGTGCCAGCAGCTCCACAGGGGTAGATACGCAGTATTTT. Protein product: CASSSTGVDTQYF. The full variable domain, with the rest looked up from reference TRBV5-6 and TRBJ2-3, is DAGVTQSPTHLIKTRGQQVTLRCSPKSGHDTVSWYQQALGQGPQFIFQYYEEEERQRGNFPDRFSGHQFPNYSSELNVNALLLGDSALYLCASSSTGVDTQYFGPGTRLTVL.

The rearrangement joins TRBV14 to TRBJ2-3; TRBD1 agrees at 7 bases. This CDR3 has 13 residues. V shed 5 bases and J 6 bases; nucleotides not matched to a gene: 5. CDR1 SGHDN and CDR2 FVKESK come from the germline V gene. CDR3 loop: CASSSEQGDTQYF. CDR3 DNA: TGTGCCAGCAGCTCAGAACAGGGGGATACGCAGTATTTT.

This sequence joins TRBV27 and TRBJ1-5; no clear D gene. The CDR3 runs to 13 residues. The ends were cut back, 6 bases at V and 5 bases at J, with 11 bases in the middle. Germline CDR1 is MNHEY and CDR2 is SMNVEV (reference sequence). Here the CDR3 DNA reads TGTGCCAGCAGAAACAATGTGCATCAGCCCCAGCATTTT. It codes for CASRNNVHQPQHF.

The genes are TRBV6-5 and TRBJ1-3; no clear D gene. CDR3 length: 14 residues. Looked up from germline, CDR1 is MNHEY and CDR2 is SVGAGI. V was trimmed by 5 bases and J by 0 bases, leaving 8 bases between them. CDR3 nucleotides: TGTGCCAGCAGTCCGGCGGGCTCTGGAAACACCATATATTTT. The encoded protein is CASSPAGSGNTIYF.

This chain joins TRBV5-1 and TRBJ1-2, with no clear D. The germline V gene has CDR1 SGHRS and CDR2 YFSETQ. The V end was cut by 4 bases, the J end by 2 bases, with 6 bases between. CDR3 length: 12 amino acids. CDR3 bases: TGCGCCAGCAGCGGAGACAACTATGGCTACACCTTC. This encodes CASSGDNYGYTF.

The rearrangement links TRBV15 to TRBJ2-2; 8 bases align to TRBD2. Germline lookup yields CDR1 LNHNV and CDR2 YYDKDF (reference sequence). This CDR3 comprises 17 residues. The ends lost 0 bases at V and 9 bases at J; junction bases unmatched: 12. This CDR3 is CATSRDRANGRGRELFF. CDR3 in DNA: TGTGCCACCAGCAGAGATCGAGCAAACGGGAGGGGGAGGGAGCTGTTTTTT.

The rearrangement joins TRBV7-3 to TRBJ1-2; D gene unclear. The V and J ends lost 2 bases and 3 bases respectively, with 19 bases between them. The CDR3 loop spans 17 amino acids. In germline, CDR1 is SGHTA, CDR2 FQGTGA. CDR3 loop: CASSLDVISGLDYGYTF. The CDR3 region has the DNA TGTGCCAGCAGCTTAGACGTAATCAGTGGGCTGGACTATGGCTACACCTTC.

The genes are TRBV5-1 and TRBJ1-1; D gene uncertain. This CDR3 is 13 amino acids long. Germline V gene sequence: CDR1 SGHRS, CDR2 YFSETQ. Trimming pared 1 base from V and 10 bases from J, leaving 14 bases between. The CDR3: CASSLIGNSLAFF. In nucleotides, the CDR3 is TGCGCCAGCAGCTTGATCGGGAATAGCTTAGCTTTCTTT.

The J gene is TRBJ1-5, the V gene TRBV19; TRBD1 is a possible D gene (6 bases). Trimming stripped 4 bases from V and 1 base from J, with 11 bases between. The CDR3 has 15 amino acids. CDR1 is LNHDA and CDR2 is SQIVND in the germline V gene (reference sequence). DNA for the CDR3: TGTGCCAGTAGTACCAGGGGTGTAAGCAATCAGCCCCAGCATTTT. It is translated as CASSTRGVSNQPQHF.

The chain uses TRBV18 and TRBJ1-1, with D perhaps matching TRBD1 (5 bases). V lost 2 bases, J lost 1 base, and 5 bases lay in between. Germline loops: CDR1 KGHSH, CDR2 LQKENI. The CDR3 extends over 13 amino acids. CDR3 bases: TGTGCCAGCTCACCAACAGGGAACACTGAAGCTTTCTTT. Translating it yields CASSPTGNTEAFF.

The V call is TRBV30, the J call TRBJ1-6, with 9 bases fitting TRBD1. The V gene's germline CDR1 is GTSNPN and CDR2 SVGIG (reference sequence). This CDR3 contains 16 residues. The V segment lost 0 bases and the J segment 8 bases; nucleotides outside the gene matches: 8. The CDR3 spells CAWSVRSGQGDSPLHF. The CDR3 DNA sequence: TGTGCCTGGAGTGTAAGGTCGGGACAGGGAGATTCACCCCTCCACTTT.

The V call is TRBV6-1, the J call TRBJ2-7; the match to TRBD1 covers 8 bases. CDR3 length equals 14 residues. Unmatched junction bases numbered 4, after V lost 4 bases and J lost 2 bases. Per the germline V gene, CDR1 is MNHNS and CDR2 is SASEGT. The CDR3 DNA reads as TGTGCCAGCAGTGTACAGGGGGAGGCCTACGAGCAGTACTTC. This gives the protein CASSVQGEAYEQYF.